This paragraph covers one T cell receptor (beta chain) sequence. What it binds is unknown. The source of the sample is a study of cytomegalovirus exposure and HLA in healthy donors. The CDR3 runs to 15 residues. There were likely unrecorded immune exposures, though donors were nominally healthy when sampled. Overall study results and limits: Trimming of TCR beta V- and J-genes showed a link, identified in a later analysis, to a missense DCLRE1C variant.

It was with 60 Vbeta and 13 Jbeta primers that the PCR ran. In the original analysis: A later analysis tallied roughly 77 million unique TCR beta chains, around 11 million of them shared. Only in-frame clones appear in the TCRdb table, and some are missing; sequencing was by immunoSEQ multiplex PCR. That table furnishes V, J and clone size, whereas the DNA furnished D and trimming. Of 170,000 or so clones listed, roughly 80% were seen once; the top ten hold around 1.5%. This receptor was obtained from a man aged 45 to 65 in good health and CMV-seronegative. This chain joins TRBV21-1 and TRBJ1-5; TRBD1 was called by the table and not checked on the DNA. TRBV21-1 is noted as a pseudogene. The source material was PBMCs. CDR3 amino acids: CASSRGREDNQPQHF. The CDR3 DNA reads TGTGCCAGCAGCAGGGGAAGAGAGGACAATCAGCCCCAGCACTTT.